These 12 T cell receptor beta chains originate from one sample sequenced in a study of human thymus T cells (dated by TCRdb to about 2020). Thymus tissue was collected as surgical resects that were removed during corrective cardiac surgery. Library method: the immunoSEQ multiplex PCR assay. The clones in this table, taken by TCRdb from immuneACCESS, are in-frame only. Not every clone is retained; where verified, under half of the shortfall comes from an unresolved V gene, and the cause of the rest is unknown. Recorded for this sample are about 78,000 clones; roughly 97% of them occurred a single time. Together, the top ten hold roughly 0.031% of the sample. Sequenced input: thymus tissue. These receptors came from a boy younger than two with a congenital heart defect but otherwise immunologically healthy.

The chain carries TRBV18 and TRBJ1-1, with 7 bases fitting TRBD1. CDR3 size: 13 residues. Per the germline V gene, CDR1 is KGHSH and CDR2 is LQKENI. J was trimmed by 3 bases and V by 4 bases; bases with no gene match: 2. DNA of the CDR3: TGTGCCAGCTCACAGGGGGCTTACACTGAAGCTTTCTTT. Translated: CASSQGAYTEAFF.

The rearrangement uses TRBV12-5 and TRBJ2-5, with 9 bases identical to TRBD2. V trimming: 1 base; J trimming: 1 base; junction bases outside the gene matches: 13. Germline V lookup: CDR1 LGHNT, CDR2 FRNRAP. The CDR3 spans 19 residues. The CDR3 DNA reads TGTGCTAGTGGTTTGGAGGGTGGTATTAGCGGGGGTCCCCAAGAGACCCAGTACTTC. It specifies CASGLEGGISGGPQETQYF.

The chain carries TRBV10-1 and TRBJ2-3; D possibly corresponds to TRBD1 (5 bases). Germline CDR1 and CDR2: WNHNN and SYGVQD (reference sequence). The CDR3 runs to 13 residues. Trimming stripped 6 bases from V and 0 bases from J, with 7 bases between. The CDR3 region is CASSRTSTDTQYF. CDR3 coding DNA: TGCGCCAGCAGCAGGACAAGCACAGATACGCAGTATTTT.

This chain links TRBV6-1 with TRBJ1-1, with unresolved D. The germline CDR1 and CDR2 sequences are MNHNS and SASEGT. V lost 6 bases and J lost 3, with 14 bases in between. This CDR3 region has 14 residues. The CDR3 protein is CASSAGRIDTEAFF. The CDR3 region has the DNA TGTGCCAGCAGCGCCGGGCGGATTGACACTGAAGCTTTCTTT.

The V call is TRBV6-5, the J call TRBJ1-1; TRBD1 aligns across 7 bases. Germline CDR1 reads MNHEY; CDR2 reads SVGAGI. Germline trimming cut 5 bases from V and 4 bases from J; bases unmatched to any gene: 10. This CDR3 region has 15 residues. The CDR3 spells CASSPYRGLVTEAFF. The CDR3 DNA is TGTGCCAGCAGTCCCTACAGGGGCCTCGTCACTGAAGCTTTCTTT.

In DNA, the CDR3 is TGTGCCAGTAGTAGGGGGCCGGGGAAGGACTACGAGCAGTACTTC. Translating it yields CASSRGPGKDYEQYF. V is TRBV19 and J is TRBJ2-7; D is possibly TRBD1 (6 bases). This CDR3 has 15 amino acids. Between the trimmed V and J ends, which lost 4 bases and 3 bases, there was a span of 16 bases. The germline CDR1 and CDR2 sequences are LNHDA and SQIVND (reference sequence).

This clone was recorded only once. The CDR3 DNA reads TGTGCCAGCAGCTTATTCAGGGGGCGTGAGACCCAGTACTTC. Translated, it gives CASSLFRGRETQYF. The J gene is TRBJ2-5, the V gene TRBV7-9; 8 bases agree with TRBD1. Germline trimming cut 2 bases from V and 5 bases from J; bases unmatched to any gene: 4. Germline V CDR1 and CDR2: SEHNR, FQNEAQ (reference sequence). This CDR3 has 14 residues.

The count of this clone is one. The rearrangement joins TRBV28 to TRBJ2-1, with 11 bases that match TRBD2. The CDR3 runs to 16 residues. Losses at the gene ends were 2 bases for V and 6 bases for J; bases not matched to a gene: 6. The germline CDR1 and CDR2 sequences are MDHEN and SYDVKM. The CDR3 sequence: CASSLAGTSGRNEQFF. The DNA of the CDR3 is TGTGCCAGCAGTTTAGCCGGGACTAGCGGCCGCAATGAGCAGTTCTTC.

This clone was seen just once. This rearrangement joins TRBV7-2 to TRBJ2-3; D is uncertain. The germline gives CDR1 SGHTA, CDR2 FQGNSA. Trimming cost V 1 base and J 4 bases, with 3 bases left between them. The CDR3 is 12 residues long. The CDR3 is CASSLVSDTQYF. The CDR3 DNA follows: TGTGCCAGCAGCTTAGTTTCAGATACGCAGTATTTT.

This rearrangement joins TRBV18 to TRBJ1-5, with TRBD1 as a possible D gene (6 bases). The germline V gene encodes CDR1 KGHSH and CDR2 LQKENI. This CDR3 has 19 residues. Trimming shortened V by 1 base and J by 0 bases, and 19 bases separated the two germline ends. The CDR3 reads CASSPRKRGVPYSNQPQHF. The CDR3 nucleotides read TGTGCCAGCTCACCACGGAAAAGGGGGGTTCCGTATAGCAATCAGCCCCAGCATTTT.

J is TRBJ1-1 and V is TRBV11-2; D remains unclear. Germline assignment: CDR1 SGHAT and CDR2 FQNNGV. CDR3 length: 19 amino acids. The V and J ends lost 5 bases and 1 base respectively, with 26 bases between them. The CDR3 region has the DNA TGTGCCAGCAGCCCACCCGAGTTCGGTGTCGAAGACGGGAACACTGAAGCTTTCTTT. Its translation is CASSPPEFGVEDGNTEAFF.

The chain employs TRBV5-1 and TRBJ1-2; D is uncertain. Trimming took 6 bases from V and 4 from J, leaving 22 bases between them. This CDR3 has 16 residues. The germline gives CDR1 SGHRS, CDR2 YFSETQ. The CDR3 sequence is CASTLIASGRSYGYTF. CDR3 DNA: TGCGCCAGCACACTCATAGCGTCTGGCCGAAGCTATGGCTACACCTTC.